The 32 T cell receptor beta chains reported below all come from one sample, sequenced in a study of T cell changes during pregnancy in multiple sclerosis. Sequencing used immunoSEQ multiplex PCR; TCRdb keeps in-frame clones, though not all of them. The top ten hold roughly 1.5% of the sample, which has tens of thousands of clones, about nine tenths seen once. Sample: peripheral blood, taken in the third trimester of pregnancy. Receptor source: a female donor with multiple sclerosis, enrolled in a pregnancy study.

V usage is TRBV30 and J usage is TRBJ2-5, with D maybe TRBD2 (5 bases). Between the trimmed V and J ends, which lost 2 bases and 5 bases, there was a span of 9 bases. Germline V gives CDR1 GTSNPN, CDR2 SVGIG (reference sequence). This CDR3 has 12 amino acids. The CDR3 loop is CAWSTSRETQYF. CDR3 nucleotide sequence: TGTGCCTGGAGTACTAGTCGGGAGACCCAGTACTTC. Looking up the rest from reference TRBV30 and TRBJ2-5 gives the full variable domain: SQTIHQWPATLVQPVGSPLSLECTVEGTSNPNLYWYRQAAGRGLQLLFYSVGIGQISSEVPQNLSASRPQDRQFILSSKKLLLSDSGFYLCAWSTSRETQYFGPGTRLLVL.

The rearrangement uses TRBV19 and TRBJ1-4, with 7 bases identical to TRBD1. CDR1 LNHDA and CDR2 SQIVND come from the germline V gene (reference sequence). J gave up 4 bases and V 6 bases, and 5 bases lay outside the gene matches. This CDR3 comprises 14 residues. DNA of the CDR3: TGTGCCAGTAGCCCGGGACAGTATAATGAAAAACTGTTTTTT. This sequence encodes CASSPGQYNEKLFF.

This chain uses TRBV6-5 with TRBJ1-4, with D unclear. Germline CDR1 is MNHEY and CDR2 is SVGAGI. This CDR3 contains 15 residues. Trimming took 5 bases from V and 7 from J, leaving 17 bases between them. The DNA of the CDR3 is TGTGCCAGCAGTCGCGACCCAGGATCAAGTGAAAAACTGTTTTTT. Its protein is CASSRDPGSSEKLFF.

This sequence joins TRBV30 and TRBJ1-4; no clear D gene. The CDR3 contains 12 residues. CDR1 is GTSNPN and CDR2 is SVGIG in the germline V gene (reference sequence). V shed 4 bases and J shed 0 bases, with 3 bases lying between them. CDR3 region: CAWTATNEKLFF. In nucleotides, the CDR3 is TGTGCCTGGACAGCAACTAATGAAAAACTGTTTTTT. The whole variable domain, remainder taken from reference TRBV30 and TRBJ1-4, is SQTIHQWPATLVQPVGSPLSLECTVEGTSNPNLYWYRQAAGRGLQLLFYSVGIGQISSEVPQNLSASRPQDRQFILSSKKLLLSDSGFYLCAWTATNEKLFFGSGTQLSVL.

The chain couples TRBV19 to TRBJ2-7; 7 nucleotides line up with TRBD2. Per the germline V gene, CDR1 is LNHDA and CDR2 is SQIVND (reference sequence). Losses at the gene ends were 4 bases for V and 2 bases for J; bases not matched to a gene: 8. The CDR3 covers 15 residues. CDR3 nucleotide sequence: TGTGCCAGTAGTACAGCGGGACCGAATACCTACGAGCAGTACTTC. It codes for CASSTAGPNTYEQYF.

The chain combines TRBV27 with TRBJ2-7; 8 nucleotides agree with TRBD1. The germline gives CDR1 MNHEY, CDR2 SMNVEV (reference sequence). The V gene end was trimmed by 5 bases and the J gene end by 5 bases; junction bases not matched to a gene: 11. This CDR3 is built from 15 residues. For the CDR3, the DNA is TGTGCCAGCAGTGCCCGACAGGGGAGGTTCCACGAGCAGTACTTC. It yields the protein CASSARQGRFHEQYF.

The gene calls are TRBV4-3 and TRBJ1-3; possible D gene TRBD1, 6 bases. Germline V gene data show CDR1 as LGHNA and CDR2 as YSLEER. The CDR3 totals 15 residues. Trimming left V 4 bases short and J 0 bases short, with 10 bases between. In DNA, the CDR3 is TGCGCCAGCAGCCGCGACAGGAGCTCTGGAAACACCATATATTTT. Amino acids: CASSRDRSSGNTIYF.

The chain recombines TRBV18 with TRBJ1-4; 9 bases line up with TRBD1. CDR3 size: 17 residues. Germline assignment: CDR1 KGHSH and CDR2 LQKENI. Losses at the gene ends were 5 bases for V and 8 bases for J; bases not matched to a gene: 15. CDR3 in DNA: TGTGCCAGCTCATCTACCCTCCGGGACAGGGTTGGCGAAAAACTGTTTTTT. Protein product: CASSSTLRDRVGEKLFF.

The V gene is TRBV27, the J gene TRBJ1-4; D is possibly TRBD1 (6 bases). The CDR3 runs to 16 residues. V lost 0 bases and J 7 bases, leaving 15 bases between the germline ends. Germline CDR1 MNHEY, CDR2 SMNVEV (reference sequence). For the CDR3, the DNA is TGTGCCAGCAGTTTATCGTGGGCAGGGGCAGGTGAAAAACTGTTTTTT. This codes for CASSLSWAGAGEKLFF.

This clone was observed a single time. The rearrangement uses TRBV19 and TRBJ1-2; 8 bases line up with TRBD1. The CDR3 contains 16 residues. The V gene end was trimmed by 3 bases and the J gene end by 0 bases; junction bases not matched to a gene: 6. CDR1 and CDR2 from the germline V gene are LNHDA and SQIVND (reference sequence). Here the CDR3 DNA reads TGTGCCAGTAGTATGTTGCCGGGACAGGCTAACTATGGCTACACCTTC. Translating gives CASSMLPGQANYGYTF.

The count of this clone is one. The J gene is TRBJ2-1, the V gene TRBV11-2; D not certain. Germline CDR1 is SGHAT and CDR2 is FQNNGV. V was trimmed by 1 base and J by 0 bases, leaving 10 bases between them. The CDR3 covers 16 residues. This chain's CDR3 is CASSLALKSSYNEQFF. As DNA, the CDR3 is TGTGCCAGCAGCTTAGCCCTGAAGAGCTCCTACAATGAGCAGTTCTTC.

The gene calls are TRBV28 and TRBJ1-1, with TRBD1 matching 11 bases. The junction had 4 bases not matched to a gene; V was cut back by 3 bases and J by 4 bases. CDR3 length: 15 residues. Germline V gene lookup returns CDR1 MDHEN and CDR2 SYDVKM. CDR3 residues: CASSLGTGGGTEAFF. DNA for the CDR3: TGTGCCAGCAGTTTGGGGACAGGGGGAGGCACTGAAGCTTTCTTT.

The CDR3, as DNA: TGTGCCAGCAGCGTATCGACTAGCGGGGCCCCAGATACGCAGTATTTT. This encodes CASSVSTSGAPDTQYF. The rearrangement links TRBV9 to TRBJ2-3, with TRBD2 matching over 11 bases. Per germline, CDR1 SGDLS and CDR2 YYNGEE. CDR3 size: 16 residues. The ends lost 1 base at V and 4 bases at J; junction bases unmatched: 5.

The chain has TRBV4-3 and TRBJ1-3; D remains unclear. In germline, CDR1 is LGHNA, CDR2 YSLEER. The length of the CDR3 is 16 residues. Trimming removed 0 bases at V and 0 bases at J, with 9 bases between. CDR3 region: CASSQEEGYSGNTIYF. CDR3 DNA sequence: TGCGCCAGCAGCCAAGAGGAGGGTTACTCTGGAAACACCATATATTTT.

The CDR3 coding sequence is TGTGCCAGTCCCGGGTTAGGAGGCTACACCTTC. Its protein is CASPGLGGYTF. V is TRBV19 and J is TRBJ1-2; D not resolved. Germline V gene sequence: CDR1 LNHDA, CDR2 SQIVND (reference sequence). Trimming removed 8 bases from V and 8 bases from J, with 12 bases in between. This CDR3 region has 11 residues.

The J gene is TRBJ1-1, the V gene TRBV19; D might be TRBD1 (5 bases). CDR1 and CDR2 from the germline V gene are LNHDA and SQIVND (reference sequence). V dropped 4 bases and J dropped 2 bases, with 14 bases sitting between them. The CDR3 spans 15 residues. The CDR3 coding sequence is TGTGCCAGTAGTAAAGTGGGGGGACCAAACACTGAAGCTTTCTTT. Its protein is CASSKVGGPNTEAFF.

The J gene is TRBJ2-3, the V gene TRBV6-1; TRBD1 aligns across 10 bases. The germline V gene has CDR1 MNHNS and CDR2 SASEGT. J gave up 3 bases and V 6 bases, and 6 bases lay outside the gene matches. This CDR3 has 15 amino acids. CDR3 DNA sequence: TGTGCCAGCAGGGCCGGGACAGGGGCAACAGATACGCAGTATTTT. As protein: CASRAGTGATDTQYF.

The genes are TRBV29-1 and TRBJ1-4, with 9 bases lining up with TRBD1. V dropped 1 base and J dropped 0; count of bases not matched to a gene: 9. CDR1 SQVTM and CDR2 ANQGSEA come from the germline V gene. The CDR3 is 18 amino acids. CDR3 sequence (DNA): TGCAGCGTTGAAGTGCGGACAGGGGACTTCGCAACTAATGAAAAACTGTTTTTT. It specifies CSVEVRTGDFATNEKLFF.

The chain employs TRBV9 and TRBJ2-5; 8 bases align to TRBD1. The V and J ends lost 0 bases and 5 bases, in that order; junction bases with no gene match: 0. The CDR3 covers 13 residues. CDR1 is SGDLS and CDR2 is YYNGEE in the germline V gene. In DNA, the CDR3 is TGTGCCAGCAGCGTAGGGACAGGGGAGACCCAGTACTTC. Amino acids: CASSVGTGETQYF. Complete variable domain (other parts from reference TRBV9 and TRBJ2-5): DSGVTQTPKHLITATGQRVTLRCSPRSGDLSVYWYQQSLDQGLQFLIQYYNGEERAKGNILERFSAQQFPDLHSELNLSSLELGDSALYFCASSVGTGETQYFGPGTRLLVL.

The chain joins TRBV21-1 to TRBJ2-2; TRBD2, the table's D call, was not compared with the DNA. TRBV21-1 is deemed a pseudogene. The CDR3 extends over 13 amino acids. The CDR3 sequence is CASYREYTGELFF. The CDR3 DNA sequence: TGTGCCAGCTACCGAGAATACACCGGGGAGCTGTTTTTT.

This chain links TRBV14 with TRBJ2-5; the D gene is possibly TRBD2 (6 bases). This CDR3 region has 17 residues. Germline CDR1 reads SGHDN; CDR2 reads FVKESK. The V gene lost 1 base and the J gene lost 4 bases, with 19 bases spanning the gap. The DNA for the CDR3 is TGTGCCAGCAGCCAAGGAGTTTCGGGAGAGTTGGGAGAGACCCAGTACTTC. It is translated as CASSQGVSGELGETQYF.

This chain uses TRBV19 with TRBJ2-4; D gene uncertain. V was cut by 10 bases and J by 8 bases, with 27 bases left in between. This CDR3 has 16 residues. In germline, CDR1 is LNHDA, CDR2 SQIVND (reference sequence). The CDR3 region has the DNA TGTGCCAATAGCCCACCCTCCCTGGGCAGTTCGTACATTCAGTACTTC. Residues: CANSPPSLGSSYIQYF.

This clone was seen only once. The CDR3 loop reads CASSRPGPQGSYNEQFF. The CDR3 DNA reads as TGTGCCAGCAGCCGCCCCGGTCCGCAGGGTTCCTACAATGAGCAGTTCTTC. The chain recombines TRBV4-2 with TRBJ2-1; D possibly corresponds to TRBD1 (5 bases). Germline lookup yields CDR1 LGHNA and CDR2 YNFKEQ. The V and J ends lost 4 bases and 1 base respectively, with 17 bases between them. The CDR3 is 17 amino acids.

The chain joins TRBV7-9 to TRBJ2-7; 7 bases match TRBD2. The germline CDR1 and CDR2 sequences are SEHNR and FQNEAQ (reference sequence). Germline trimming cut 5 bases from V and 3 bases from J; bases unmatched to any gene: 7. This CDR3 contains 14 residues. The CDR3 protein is CASSLSGTYYEQYF. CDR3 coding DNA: TGTGCCAGCAGCCTCAGCGGGACTTACTACGAGCAGTACTTC.

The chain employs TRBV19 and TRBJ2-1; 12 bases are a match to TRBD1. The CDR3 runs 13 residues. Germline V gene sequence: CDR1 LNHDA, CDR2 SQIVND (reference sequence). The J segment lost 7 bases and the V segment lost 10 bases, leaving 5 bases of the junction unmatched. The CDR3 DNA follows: TGTGCCATAAGGGGACAGGGGGCGAATGAGCAGTTCTTC. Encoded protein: CAIRGQGANEQFF. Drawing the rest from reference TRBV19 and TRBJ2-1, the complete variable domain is DGGITQSPKYLFRKEGQNVTLSCEQNLNHDAMYWYRQDPGQGLRLIYYSQIVNDFQKGDIAEGYSVSREKKESFPLTVTSAQKNPTAFYLCAIRGQGANEQFFGPGTRLTVL.

As DNA, the CDR3 is TGCGCCAGCAGTCGCCAGGAGACCCAGTACTTC. Residues: CASSRQETQYF. The chain joins TRBV5-1 to TRBJ2-5; D is unclear. The CDR3 is 11 amino acids. Germline CDR1 and CDR2: SGHRS and YFSETQ. Trimming pared 5 bases from V and 5 bases from J, leaving 7 bases between.

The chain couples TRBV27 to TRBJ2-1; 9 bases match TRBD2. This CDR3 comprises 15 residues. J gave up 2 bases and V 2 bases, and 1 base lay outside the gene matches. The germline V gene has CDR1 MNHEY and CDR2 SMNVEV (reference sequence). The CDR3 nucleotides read TGTGCCAGCAGTTTAGCGGGAGGGCCCTACAATGAGCAGTTCTTC. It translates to CASSLAGGPYNEQFF.

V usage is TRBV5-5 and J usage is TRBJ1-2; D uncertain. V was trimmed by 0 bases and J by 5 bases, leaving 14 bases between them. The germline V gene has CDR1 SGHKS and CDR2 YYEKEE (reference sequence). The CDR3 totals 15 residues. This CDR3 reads CASSLDTRSLYGYTF. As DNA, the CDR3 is TGTGCCAGCAGCTTGGACACCAGATCCCTTTATGGCTACACCTTC.

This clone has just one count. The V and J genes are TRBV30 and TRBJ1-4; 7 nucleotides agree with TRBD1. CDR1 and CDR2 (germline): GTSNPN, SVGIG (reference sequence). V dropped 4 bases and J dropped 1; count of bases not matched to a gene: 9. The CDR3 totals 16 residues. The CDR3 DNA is TGTGCCTGGATCCCGAAACAGGGGAAAACTAATGAAAAACTGTTTTTT. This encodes CAWIPKQGKTNEKLFF.

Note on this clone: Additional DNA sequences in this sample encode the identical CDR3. The CDR3 region is CASSPGQNNEQFF. In DNA form, the CDR3 reads TGTGCCAGCTCACCCGGACAGAACAATGAGCAGTTCTTC. The chain uses TRBV18 and TRBJ2-1; weak D call: TRBD1 (6 bases). Trimming pared 3 bases from V and 5 bases from J, leaving 8 bases between. The V gene's germline CDR1 is KGHSH and CDR2 LQKENI. The CDR3 sequence is 13 residues long.

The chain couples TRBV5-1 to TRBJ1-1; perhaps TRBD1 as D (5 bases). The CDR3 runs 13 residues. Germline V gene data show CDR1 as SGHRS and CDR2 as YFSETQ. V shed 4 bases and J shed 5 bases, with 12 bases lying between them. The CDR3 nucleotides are TGCGCCAGCAGCCCCCCCCAGGGTACTGAAGCTTTCTTT. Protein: CASSPPQGTEAFF.

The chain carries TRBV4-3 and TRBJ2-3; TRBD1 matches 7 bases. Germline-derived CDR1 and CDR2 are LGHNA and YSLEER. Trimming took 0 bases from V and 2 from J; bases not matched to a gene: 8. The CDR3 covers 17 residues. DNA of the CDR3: TGCGCCAGCAGCCAAGAGGTTAGGGACAGATTCACAGATACGCAGTATTTT. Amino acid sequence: CASSQEVRDRFTDTQYF.